The source of this TCR beta chain is a study of blood T cell repertoires in COVID-19. The wider study: From the United States, Italy and Spain came samples of acute and convalescent COVID-19.

This clone is a singleton in its sample. Authors' data handling: Researchers report that nucleated cell counts were estimated from reference gene primer amplification. Assay: immunoSEQ multiplex PCR; the TCRdb copy retains only in-frame clones and omits some. Clonal size and the V and J genes are those of that table, whereas D and trimming came from the DNA. Of approximately 180,000 clones in the sample, approximately 90% were seen once. The sample was peripheral blood. This sequence originates from a man aged 50-60 years with acute or convalescent COVID-19.

CDR3 nucleotides: TGTGCCAGCAGCCTAGGACAGGGAGAGTCACCCCTCCACTTT. Its translation is CASSLGQGESPLHF. J is TRBJ1-6 and V is TRBV3-1 (or the pseudogene TRBV3-2), with 8 positions matching TRBD1. The germline gives CDR1 LGHDT, CDR2 YNNKEL (reference sequence). CDR3 length: 14 residues. After removal of 4 bases from V and 10 bases from J, the junction contained 6 bases not matched to a gene.